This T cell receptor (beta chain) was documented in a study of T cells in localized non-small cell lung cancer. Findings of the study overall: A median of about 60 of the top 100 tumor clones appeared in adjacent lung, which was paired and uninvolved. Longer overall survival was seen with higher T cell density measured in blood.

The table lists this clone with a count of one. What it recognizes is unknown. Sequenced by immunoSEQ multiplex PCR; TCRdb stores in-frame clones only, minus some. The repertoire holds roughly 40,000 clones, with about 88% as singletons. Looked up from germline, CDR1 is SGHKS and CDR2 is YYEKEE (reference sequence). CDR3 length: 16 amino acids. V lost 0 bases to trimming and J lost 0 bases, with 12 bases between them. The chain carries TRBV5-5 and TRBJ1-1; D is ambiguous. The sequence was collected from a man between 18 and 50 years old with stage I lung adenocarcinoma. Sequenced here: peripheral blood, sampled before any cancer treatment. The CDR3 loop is CASSLGPTVLNTEAFF. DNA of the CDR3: TGTGCCAGCAGCTTGGGTCCCACAGTCTTGAACACTGAAGCTTTCTTT.